Included here is one T cell receptor beta chain sequence, with context. Its cognate antigen has yet to be identified. No qualities accompany the bases; no much larger clone lies one base away. The data belong to a study of blood T cell repertoires in COVID-19 (dated by TCRdb to between 2020 and 2021). About the investigation overall: Samples covering the acute and convalescent phases of COVID-19 were provided by collaborators in the United States, Italy and Spain. The material from the prospective study consisted of cDNA or gDNA derived from T cells, B-cell-depleted T cells, or PBMCs. Subjects who had been exposed to COVID-19, were actively infected with it, or had recovered from it provided the deeply sampled blood TCRbeta repertoires that made up the dataset. The repertoires were released in a freely available public database intended as a resource for research on the immune response to SARS-CoV-2. Samples were obtained from the ongoing ImmuneRACE study (first 160 participants) and from 1,254 subjects provided by 6 global collaborators. The sample metadata nearly always contained a de-identified subject ID, COVID-19 status, age in years and sex. Where available, HLA class I and class II types were taken from metadata supplied by the sample provider and were not determined by assay-based typing. Points the paper makes about the study in general: Clinical and demographic metadata were provided uncurated, with the amount varying by source and participant.

Enrolling through a virtual design, the prospective study's participants ranged in age from roughly 18 to 89 years and lived across roughly 23 United States geographic areas. In the prospective study, participants were assigned to cohorts based on the clinical history participants reported in a screening survey and a study questionnaire. For ImmuneRACE Cohort 3, a participant was defined as recovered based on two consecutive negative NP/OP PCR tests, clearance by a healthcare professional, or resolution of symptoms. In the prospective study, whole blood, serum and a nasopharyngeal or oropharyngeal swab were collected from each participant by mobile phlebotomists. Over a roughly 2-month period, participants in the prospective study had the option of providing additional blood draws and questionnaires. Prospective study blood samples were shipped either frozen or at room temperature before DNA extraction.

The germline V gene encodes CDR1 SGHNT and CDR2 YYREEE (reference sequence). V is pared back by 4 bases and J by 3 bases, with 11 bases lying between the germline termini. The CDR3 contains 13 residues, cysteine and phenylalanine counted. The retained sequence is limited to the CDR3, 39 bases, with the frame set at the first base. TCRbeta CDR3 regions were amplified from genomic DNA by means of the immunoSEQ Assay, a bias-controlled multiplex PCR. In the original analysis: Nucleated cell counts per sample were estimated from amplification of reference gene primers within the assay. Sequence reads were collapsed and filtered to measure the absolute abundance of every unique TCRbeta CDR3 rearrangement. Productive Simpson clonality was computed per sample as the square root of Simpson's diversity index over productive rearrangements. The immuneACCESS repertoire file appears here via TCRdb, limited to in-frame rearrangements. These files lack a portion of the clones; in checked studies, under half of the deficit traces to unresolved V genes, and the cause of the others is not known. The V and J calls and clone size come from that table; D and trimming were worked out from the DNA. This sample gives roughly 300,000 clones in total; about 90% of them show up just once. Jointly, the top ten make up about 5.7% of the sample.

The rearranged segments are TRBV5-4 and TRBJ2-7; the best D guess is TRBD2, with 5 bases matching. The origin of this receptor is a woman aged 25 to 45 who had recovered from COVID-19. Sequencing used PBMCs or T cells enriched from blood (not recorded which). Here is the DNA: TGTGCCAGCAGCACCCGGGATCGCTACGAGCAGTACTTC. Its translation reads: CASSTRDRYEQYF.